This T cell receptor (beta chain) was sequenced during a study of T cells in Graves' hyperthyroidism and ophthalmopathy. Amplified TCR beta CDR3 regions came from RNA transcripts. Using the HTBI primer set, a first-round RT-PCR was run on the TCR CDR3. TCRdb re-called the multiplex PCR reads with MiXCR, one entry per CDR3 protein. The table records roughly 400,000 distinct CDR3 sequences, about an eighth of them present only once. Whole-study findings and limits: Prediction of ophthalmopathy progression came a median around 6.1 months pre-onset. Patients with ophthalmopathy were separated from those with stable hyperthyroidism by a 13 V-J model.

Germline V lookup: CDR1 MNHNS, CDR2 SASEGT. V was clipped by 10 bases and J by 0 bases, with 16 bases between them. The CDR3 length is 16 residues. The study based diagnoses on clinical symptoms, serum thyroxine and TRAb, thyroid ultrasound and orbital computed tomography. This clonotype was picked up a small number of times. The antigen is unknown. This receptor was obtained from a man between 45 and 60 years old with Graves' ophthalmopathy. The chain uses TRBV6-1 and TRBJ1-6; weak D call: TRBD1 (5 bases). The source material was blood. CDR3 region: CATRDHDRSYNSPLHF. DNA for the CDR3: TGTGCCACCCGGGACCACGACCGCTCCTATAATTCACCCCTCCACTTT.